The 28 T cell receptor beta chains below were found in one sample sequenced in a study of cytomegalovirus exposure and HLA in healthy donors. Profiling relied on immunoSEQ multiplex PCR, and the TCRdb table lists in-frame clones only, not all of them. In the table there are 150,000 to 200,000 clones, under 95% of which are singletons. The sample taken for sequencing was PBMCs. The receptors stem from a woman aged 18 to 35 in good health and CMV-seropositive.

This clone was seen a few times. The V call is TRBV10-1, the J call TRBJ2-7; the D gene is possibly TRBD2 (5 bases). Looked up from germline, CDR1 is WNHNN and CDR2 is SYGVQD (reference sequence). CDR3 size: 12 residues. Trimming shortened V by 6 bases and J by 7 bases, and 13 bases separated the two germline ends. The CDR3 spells CASSQGSGEQYF. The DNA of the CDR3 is TGCGCCAGCAGCCAAGGTTCGGGGGAGCAGTACTTC.

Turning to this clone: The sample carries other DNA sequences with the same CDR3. In nucleotides, the CDR3 is TGTGCCAGCAGTTTATCAGGGGGGAGCTCCTACGAGCAGTACTTC. Translated: CASSLSGGSSYEQYF. The chain carries TRBV28 and TRBJ2-7, with D possibly being TRBD1 (7 bases). The germline V gene has CDR1 MDHEN and CDR2 SYDVKM. This CDR3 is 15 amino acids long. V lost 1 base and J lost 0, with 10 bases in between.

The CDR3 DNA reads as TGTGCCAGCAGTTCTGACAGGGGATACGCTGGGCAGTACTTC. Protein: CASSSDRGYAGQYF. V is TRBV27 and J is TRBJ2-7, with TRBD1 matching 8 bases. Germline CDR1 and CDR2: MNHEY and SMNVEV (reference sequence). The CDR3 is 14 amino acids. Unmatched junction bases numbered 11, after V lost 4 bases and J lost 9 bases.

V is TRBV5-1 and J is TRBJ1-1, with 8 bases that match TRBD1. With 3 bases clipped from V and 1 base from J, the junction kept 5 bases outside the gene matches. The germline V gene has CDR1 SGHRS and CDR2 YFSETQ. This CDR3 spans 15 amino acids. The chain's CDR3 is CASSSEGTGNTEAFF. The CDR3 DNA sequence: TGCGCCAGCAGCTCAGAAGGGACAGGGAACACTGAAGCTTTCTTT.

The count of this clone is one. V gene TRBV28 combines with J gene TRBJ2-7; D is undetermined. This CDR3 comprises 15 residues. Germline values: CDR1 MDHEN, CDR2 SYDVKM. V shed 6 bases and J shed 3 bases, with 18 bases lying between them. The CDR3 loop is CASSLGRAEFYEQYF. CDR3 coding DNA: TGTGCCAGCAGCCTAGGAAGAGCCGAGTTCTACGAGCAGTACTTC.

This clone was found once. CDR3 residues: CASSEVTGYSNQPQHF. CDR3 coding DNA: TGTGCCAGCAGTGAGGTGACAGGTTATAGCAATCAGCCCCAGCATTTT. The chain employs TRBV2 and TRBJ1-5, with D perhaps TRBD1 (6 bases). There are 16 residues in the CDR3. CDR1 and CDR2 (germline): SNHLY, FYNNEI. Trimming left V 3 bases short and J 0 bases short, with 12 bases between.

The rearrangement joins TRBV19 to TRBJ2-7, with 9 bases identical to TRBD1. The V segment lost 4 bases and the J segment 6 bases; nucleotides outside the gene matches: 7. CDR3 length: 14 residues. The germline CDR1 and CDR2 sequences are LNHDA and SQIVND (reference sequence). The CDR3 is CASSSTGGQGEQYF. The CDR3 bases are TGTGCCAGTAGTAGCACAGGGGGCCAGGGCGAGCAGTACTTC. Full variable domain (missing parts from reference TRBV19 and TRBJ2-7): DGGITQSPKYLFRKEGQNVTLSCEQNLNHDAMYWYRQDPGQGLRLIYYSQIVNDFQKGDIAEGYSVSREKKESFPLTVTSAQKNPTAFYLCASSSTGGQGEQYFGPGTRLTVT.

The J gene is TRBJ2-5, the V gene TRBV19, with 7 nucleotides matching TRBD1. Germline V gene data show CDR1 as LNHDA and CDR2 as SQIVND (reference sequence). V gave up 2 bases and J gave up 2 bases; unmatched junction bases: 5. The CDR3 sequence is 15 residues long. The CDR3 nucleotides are TGTGCCAGTAGTATAAGGGGGCCACGACAAGAGACCCAGTACTTC. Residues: CASSIRGPRQETQYF.

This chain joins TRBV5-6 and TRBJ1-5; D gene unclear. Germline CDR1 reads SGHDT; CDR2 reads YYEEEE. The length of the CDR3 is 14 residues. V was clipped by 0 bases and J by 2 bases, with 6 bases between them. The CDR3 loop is CASSLATGNQPQHF. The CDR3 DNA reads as TGTGCCAGCAGCTTGGCCACAGGCAATCAGCCCCAGCATTTT.

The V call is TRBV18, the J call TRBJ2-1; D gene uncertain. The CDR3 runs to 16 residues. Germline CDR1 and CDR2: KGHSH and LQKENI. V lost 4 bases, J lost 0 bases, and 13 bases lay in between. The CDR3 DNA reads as TGTGCCAGCTCACTTGACTCCTTCAGCTCCTACAATGAGCAGTTCTTC. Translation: CASSLDSFSSYNEQFF.

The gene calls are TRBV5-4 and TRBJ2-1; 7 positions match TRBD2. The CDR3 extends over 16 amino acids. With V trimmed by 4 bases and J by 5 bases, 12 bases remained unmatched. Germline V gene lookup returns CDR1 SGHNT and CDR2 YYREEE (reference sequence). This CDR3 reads CASSLYRDYLNNEQFF. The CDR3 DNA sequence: TGTGCCAGCAGCCTCTACCGGGACTACCTCAACAATGAGCAGTTCTTC.

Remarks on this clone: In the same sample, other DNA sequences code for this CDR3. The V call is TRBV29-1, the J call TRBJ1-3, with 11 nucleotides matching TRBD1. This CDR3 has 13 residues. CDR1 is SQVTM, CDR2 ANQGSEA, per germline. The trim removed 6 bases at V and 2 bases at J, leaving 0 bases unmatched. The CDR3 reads CSVGQGAGNTIYF. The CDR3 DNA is TGCAGCGTGGGACAGGGGGCTGGAAACACCATATATTTT.

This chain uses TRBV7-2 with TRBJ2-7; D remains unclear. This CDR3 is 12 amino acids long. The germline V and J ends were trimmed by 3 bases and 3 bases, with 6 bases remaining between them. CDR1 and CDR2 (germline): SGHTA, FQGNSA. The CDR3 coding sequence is TGTGCCAGCAGCTTCAACAACTACGAGCAGTACTTC. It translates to CASSFNNYEQYF.

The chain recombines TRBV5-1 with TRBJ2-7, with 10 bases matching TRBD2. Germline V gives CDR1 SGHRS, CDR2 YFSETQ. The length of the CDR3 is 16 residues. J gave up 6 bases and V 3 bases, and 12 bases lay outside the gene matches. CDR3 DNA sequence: TGCGCCAGCAGCTCGGGACTAGCGTTTTTCATGGCCGAGCAGTACTTC. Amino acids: CASSSGLAFFMAEQYF.

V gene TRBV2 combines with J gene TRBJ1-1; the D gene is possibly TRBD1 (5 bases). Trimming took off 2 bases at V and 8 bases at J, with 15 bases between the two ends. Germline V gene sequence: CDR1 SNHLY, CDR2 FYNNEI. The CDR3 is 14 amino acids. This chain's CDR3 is CASSEFGGELEAFF. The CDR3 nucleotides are TGTGCCAGCAGTGAATTTGGAGGGGAGTTAGAAGCTTTCTTT.

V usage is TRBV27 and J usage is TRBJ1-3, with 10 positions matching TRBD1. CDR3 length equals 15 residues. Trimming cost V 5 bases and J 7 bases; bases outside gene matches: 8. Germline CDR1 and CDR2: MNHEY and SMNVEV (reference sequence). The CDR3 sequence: CASSPWTGGRNTIYF. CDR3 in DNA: TGTGCCAGCAGTCCTTGGACAGGGGGAAGGAACACCATATATTTT.

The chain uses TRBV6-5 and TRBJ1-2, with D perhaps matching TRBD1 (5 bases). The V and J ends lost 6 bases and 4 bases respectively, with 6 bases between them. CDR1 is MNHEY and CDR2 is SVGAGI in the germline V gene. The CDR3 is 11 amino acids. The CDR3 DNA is TGTGCCAGCAGCCAGGGCTATGGCTACACCTTC. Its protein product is CASSQGYGYTF.

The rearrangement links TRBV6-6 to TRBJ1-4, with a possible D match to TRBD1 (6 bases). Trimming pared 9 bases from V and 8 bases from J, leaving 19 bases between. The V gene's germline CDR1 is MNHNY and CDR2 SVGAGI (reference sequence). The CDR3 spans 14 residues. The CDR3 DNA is TGTGCCAGTCTTGGGGGCCTTAAGAGAGAAAAACTGTTTTTT. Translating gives CASLGGLKREKLFF.

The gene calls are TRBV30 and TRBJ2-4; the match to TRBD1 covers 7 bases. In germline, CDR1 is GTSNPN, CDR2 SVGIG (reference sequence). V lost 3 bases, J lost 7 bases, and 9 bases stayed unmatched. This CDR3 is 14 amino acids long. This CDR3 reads CAWSPRGSSNIQYF. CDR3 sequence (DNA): TGTGCCTGGAGCCCCAGGGGGTCGAGTAACATTCAGTACTTC.

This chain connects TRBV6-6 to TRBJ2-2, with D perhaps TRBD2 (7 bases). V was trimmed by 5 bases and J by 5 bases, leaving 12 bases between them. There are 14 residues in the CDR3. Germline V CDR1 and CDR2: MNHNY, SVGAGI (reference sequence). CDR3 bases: TGTGCCAGCAGTGTCGGGGGGCTGACCGGGGAGCTGTTTTTT. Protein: CASSVGGLTGELFF.

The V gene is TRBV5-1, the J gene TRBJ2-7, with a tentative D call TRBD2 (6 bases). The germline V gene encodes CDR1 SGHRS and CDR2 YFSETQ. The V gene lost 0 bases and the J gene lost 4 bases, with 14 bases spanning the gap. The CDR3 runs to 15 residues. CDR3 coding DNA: TGCGCCAGCAGCTTGGTAGGGGACGGGAGTTACGAGCAGTACTTC. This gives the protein CASSLVGDGSYEQYF.

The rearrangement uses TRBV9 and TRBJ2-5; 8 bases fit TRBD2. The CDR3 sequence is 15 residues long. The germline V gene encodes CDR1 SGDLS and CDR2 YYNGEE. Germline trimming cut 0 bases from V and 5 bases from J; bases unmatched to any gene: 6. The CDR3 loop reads CASSVEGGRWETQYF. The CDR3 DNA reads TGTGCCAGCAGCGTAGAGGGCGGGAGGTGGGAGACCCAGTACTTC.

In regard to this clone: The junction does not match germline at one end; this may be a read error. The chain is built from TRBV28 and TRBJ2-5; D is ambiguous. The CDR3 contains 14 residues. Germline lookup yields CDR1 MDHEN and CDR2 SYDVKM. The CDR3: CASTLTRVQETQYF. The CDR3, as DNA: TGTGCCAGCACTTTAACCCGGGTCCAAGAGACCCAGTACTTC.

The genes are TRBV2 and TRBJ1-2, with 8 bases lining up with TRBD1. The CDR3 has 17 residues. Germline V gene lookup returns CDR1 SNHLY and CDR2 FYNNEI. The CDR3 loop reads CAKPANGPTGGNYGYTF. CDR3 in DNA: TGTGCTAAACCTGCAAACGGACCCACAGGGGGAAACTATGGCTACACCTTC.

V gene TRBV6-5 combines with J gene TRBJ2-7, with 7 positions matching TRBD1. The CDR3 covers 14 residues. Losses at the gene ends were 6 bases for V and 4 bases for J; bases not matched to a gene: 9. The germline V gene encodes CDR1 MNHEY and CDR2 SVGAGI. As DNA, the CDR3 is TGTGCCAGCAGCCCCGGGACAGCCGATTACGAGCAGTACTTC. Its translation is CASSPGTADYEQYF.

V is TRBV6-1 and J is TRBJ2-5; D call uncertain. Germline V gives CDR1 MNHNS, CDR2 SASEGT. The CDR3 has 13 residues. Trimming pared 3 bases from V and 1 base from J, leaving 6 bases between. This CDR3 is CASSEQIQETQYF. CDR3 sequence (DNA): TGTGCCAGCAGTGAGCAGATCCAAGAGACCCAGTACTTC.

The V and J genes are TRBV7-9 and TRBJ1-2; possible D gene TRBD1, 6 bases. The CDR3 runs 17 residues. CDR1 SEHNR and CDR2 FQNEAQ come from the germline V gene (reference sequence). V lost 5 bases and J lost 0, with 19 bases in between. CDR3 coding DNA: TGTGCCAGCAGCCCAACCCCATCGACAGGCGCTAACTATGGCTACACCTTC. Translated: CASSPTPSTGANYGYTF.

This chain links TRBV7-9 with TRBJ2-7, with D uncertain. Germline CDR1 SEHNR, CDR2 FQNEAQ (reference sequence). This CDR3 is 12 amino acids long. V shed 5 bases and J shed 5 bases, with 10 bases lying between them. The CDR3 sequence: CASSPPGHEQYF. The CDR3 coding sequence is TGTGCCAGCAGCCCCCCCGGTCACGAGCAGTACTTC.